This T cell receptor beta chain was sequenced in a study of T-cell reconstitution after alpha-beta-depleted transplantation in children. The authors prepared the TCRbeta library with unique molecular identifiers. TCRdb reprocessed the PCR reads via MiXCR and lists one record per CDR3 protein. This sample has around 400,000 distinct CDR3 sequences, with just over 20% found just once. After removal of 0 bases from V and 4 bases from J, the junction contained 8 bases not matched to a gene. Germline assignment: CDR1 SQVTM and CDR2 ANQGSEA. The CDR3 covers 16 residues. The source material was PBMCs from the stem cell graft donor, sampled from the stem cell graft. The rearrangement uses TRBV29-1 and TRBJ2-1; 8 nucleotides agree with TRBD2. The origin of this receptor is a human donor who donated a stem cell graft to a child with acute myeloid leukemia. CDR3 in DNA: TGCAGCGTTGAAGAATTCAGCGGGAGTAATTACAATGAGCAGTTCTTC. Translation gives CSVEEFSGSNYNEQFF.